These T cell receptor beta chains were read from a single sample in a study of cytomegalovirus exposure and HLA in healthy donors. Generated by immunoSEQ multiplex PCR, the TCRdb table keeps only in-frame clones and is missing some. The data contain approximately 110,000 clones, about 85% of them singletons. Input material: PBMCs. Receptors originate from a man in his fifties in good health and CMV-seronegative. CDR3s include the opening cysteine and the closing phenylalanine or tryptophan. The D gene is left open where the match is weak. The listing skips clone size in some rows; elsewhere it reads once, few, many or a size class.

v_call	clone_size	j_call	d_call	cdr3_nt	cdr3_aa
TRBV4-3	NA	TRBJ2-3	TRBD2	TGCGCCAGCAGCCAAGAATCGACTAGCGGGGGGATCACAGATACGCAGTATTTT	CASSQESTSGGITDTQYF
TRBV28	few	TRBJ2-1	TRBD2	TGTGCCAGCAGTTTAGGGGGGGGTTTCAATGAGCAGTTCTTC	CASSLGGGFNEQFF
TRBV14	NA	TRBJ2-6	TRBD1	TGTGCCAGCAGTCGCTCGGGACAGGGGGCGACTGGGGCCAACGTCCTGACTTTC	CASSRSGQGATGANVLTF
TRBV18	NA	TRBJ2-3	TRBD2	TGTGCCAGCTCACCCCTCGTCGTAGCGGGAGGGCCGGGCACAGATACGCAGTATTTT	CASSPLVVAGGPGTDTQYF
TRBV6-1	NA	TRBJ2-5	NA	TGTGCCAGCAGTCCCCCGGGAACCCAAGAGACCCAGTACTTC	CASSPPGTQETQYF
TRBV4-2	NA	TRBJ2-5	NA	TGTGCCAGCAGCCAAGTTCGGGGTGAACGGACGTTTAAGTCCCAGTACTTC	CASSQVRGERTFKSQYF
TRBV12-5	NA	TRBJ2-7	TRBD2	TGTGCTAGTGGTTTGGTCGTCAGCGGGAGGTATCTGAGGGAGCAGTACTTC	CASGLVVSGRYLREQYF
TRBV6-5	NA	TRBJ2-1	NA	TGTGCCAGCAGTTACTCTGAGGTATATTCTTCTAATGAGCAGTTCTTC	CASSYSEVYSSNEQFF
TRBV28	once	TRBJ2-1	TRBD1	TGTGCCAGCAGTTTAATCCCGGGACAGAAATACAATGAGCAGTTCTTC	CASSLIPGQKYNEQFF
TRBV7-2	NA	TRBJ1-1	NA	TGTGCCAGCAGCCCGCAGGCGGGGTCGAACACTGAAGCTTTCTTT	CASSPQAGSNTEAFF
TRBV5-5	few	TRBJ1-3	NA	TGTGCCAGCAGCTTGGCACGGGGAGGGAACACCATATATTTT	CASSLARGGNTIYF